This T cell receptor (beta chain) appears in the sequencing data of a study of sequential checkpoint blockade in melanoma. The table came from immunoSEQ multiplex PCR; TCRdb's copy has only in-frame clones and leaves some out. The data show around 16,000 clones, more than 65% seen once. This clone has more than one count but fewer than ten. Treatment: randomized to nivolumab then ipilimumab (arm A) or the reverse (arm B). Germline loops: CDR1 LNHDA, CDR2 SQIVND (reference sequence). The V segment lost 5 bases and the J segment 5 bases; nucleotides outside the gene matches: 13. The CDR3 loop spans 16 amino acids.

Sequences were derived from CD8+ T cells sorted from blood (inferred from file names), sampled from a patient given nivolumab and ipilimumab in sequence. The chain is built from TRBV19 and TRBJ2-7; TRBD1 agrees at 9 bases. The clonotype originates from a human donor with melanoma. CDR3 protein: CASSVHPGTGLNEQYF. In nucleotides, the CDR3 is TGTGCCAGTAGTGTACACCCCGGGACAGGGCTCAACGAGCAGTACTTC. Full variable domain (rest looked up from reference TRBV19 and TRBJ2-7): DGGITQSPKYLFRKEGQNVTLSCEQNLNHDAMYWYRQDPGQGLRLIYYSQIVNDFQKGDIAEGYSVSREKKESFPLTVTSAQKNPTAFYLCASSVHPGTGLNEQYFGPGTRLTVT.